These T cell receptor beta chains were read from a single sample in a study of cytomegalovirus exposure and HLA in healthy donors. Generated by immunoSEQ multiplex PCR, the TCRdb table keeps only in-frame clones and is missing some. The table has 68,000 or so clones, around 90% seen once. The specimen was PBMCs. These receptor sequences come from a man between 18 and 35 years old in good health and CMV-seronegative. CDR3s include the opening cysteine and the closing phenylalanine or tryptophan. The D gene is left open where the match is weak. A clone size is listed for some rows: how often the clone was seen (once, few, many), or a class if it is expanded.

cdr3_aa: CATSRDRHSSYEQYF; cdr3_nt: TGTGCCACCAGCAGAGATCGACACTCAAGCTACGAGCAGTACTTC; clone_size: -; v_call: TRBV15; j_call: TRBJ2-7; d_call: -
cdr3_aa: CASSYSPDRNTEAFF; cdr3_nt: TGTGCCAGCAGTTACTCCCCAGACAGAAACACTGAAGCTTTCTTT; clone_size: -; v_call: TRBV6-5; j_call: TRBJ1-1; d_call: -
cdr3_aa: CASSQGLFYEQYF; cdr3_nt: TGTGCCAGCAGCCAAGGACTGTTCTACGAGCAGTACTTC; clone_size: -; v_call: TRBV4-2; j_call: TRBJ2-7; d_call: -
cdr3_aa: CASRGGQLYEQYF; cdr3_nt: TGTGCCAGCAGAGGTGGACAGCTTTACGAGCAGTACTTC; clone_size: -; v_call: TRBV5-4; j_call: TRBJ2-7; d_call: -
cdr3_aa: CASSPRLAGGRGGYNEQFF; cdr3_nt: TGTGCCAGCAGCCCCCGACTAGCGGGAGGGCGTGGCGGCTACAATGAGCAGTTCTTC; clone_size: -; v_call: TRBV9; j_call: TRBJ2-1; d_call: TRBD2
cdr3_aa: CASSLNGGNTIYF; cdr3_nt: TGTGCCAGCAGCTTAAACGGGGGAAACACCATATATTTT; clone_size: once; v_call: TRBV7-9; j_call: TRBJ1-3; d_call: -
cdr3_aa: CSGRQSTEAFF; cdr3_nt: TGCAGCGGCCGACAGTCCACTGAAGCTTTCTTT; clone_size: -; v_call: TRBV29-1; j_call: TRBJ1-1; d_call: -
cdr3_aa: CASSAGLAGTTDTQYF; cdr3_nt: TGTGCCAGCAGCGCCGGACTAGCGGGAACTACAGATACGCAGTATTTT; clone_size: -; v_call: TRBV5-4; j_call: TRBJ2-3; d_call: TRBD2
cdr3_aa: CASSLGAVKDEAFF; cdr3_nt: TGTGCCAGCAGCCTTGGGGCAGTAAAGGATGAAGCTTTCTTT; clone_size: -; v_call: TRBV5-4; j_call: TRBJ1-1; d_call: -
cdr3_aa: CASRFSSAKNIQYF; cdr3_nt: TGTGCCAGCAGATTTAGTAGCGCCAAAAACATTCAGTACTTC; clone_size: -; v_call: TRBV28; j_call: TRBJ2-4; d_call: -
cdr3_aa: CASSSPGQGSQPQHF; cdr3_nt: TGTGCCAGCAGCTCTCCAGGCCAAGGGAGTCAGCCCCAGCATTTT; clone_size: -; v_call: TRBV7-2; j_call: TRBJ1-5; d_call: -
cdr3_aa: CASSLGGATYNEQFF; cdr3_nt: TGTGCCAGCAGCCTTGGAGGGGCAACCTACAATGAGCAGTTCTTC; clone_size: -; v_call: TRBV7-6; j_call: TRBJ2-1; d_call: -
cdr3_aa: CAISESGQGDQPQHF; cdr3_nt: TGTGCCATCAGTGAGTCGGGACAGGGGGATCAGCCCCAGCATTTT; clone_size: -; v_call: TRBV10-3; j_call: TRBJ1-5; d_call: TRBD1
cdr3_aa: CASSRGADTEAFF; cdr3_nt: TGTGCCAGCAGCCGCGGAGCGGACACTGAAGCTTTCTTT; clone_size: -; v_call: TRBV7-3; j_call: TRBJ1-1; d_call: -
cdr3_aa: CASSKQVNQPQHF; cdr3_nt: TGTGCCAGCAGCAAGCAGGTTAATCAGCCCCAGCATTTT; clone_size: once; v_call: TRBV21-1; j_call: TRBJ1-5; d_call: -
cdr3_aa: CASSLGGPVEAFF; cdr3_nt: TGTGCCAGCAGCTTAGGCGGGCCAGTGGAAGCTTTCTTT; clone_size: -; v_call: TRBV7-8; j_call: TRBJ1-1; d_call: -
cdr3_aa: CASSVGLAGALNEQFF; cdr3_nt: TGTGCCAGCAGCGTAGGTCTAGCGGGAGCGCTCAATGAGCAGTTCTTC; clone_size: -; v_call: TRBV9; j_call: TRBJ2-1; d_call: TRBD2
cdr3_aa: CASSMEFYEQYF; cdr3_nt: TGTGCCAGCTCAATGGAGTTCTACGAGCAGTACTTC; clone_size: once; v_call: TRBV18; j_call: TRBJ2-7; d_call: -
cdr3_aa: CASSSWGTGANVLTF; cdr3_nt: TGTGCCAGCAGCTCCTGGGGCACTGGGGCCAACGTCCTGACTTTC; clone_size: -; v_call: TRBV7-3; j_call: TRBJ2-6; d_call: -
cdr3_aa: CASSRTSGVTSYEQYF; cdr3_nt: TGCGCCAGCAGCAGGACTAGCGGGGTTACCTCCTACGAGCAGTACTTC; clone_size: -; v_call: TRBV5-1; j_call: TRBJ2-7; d_call: TRBD2
cdr3_aa: CASSYSTGSNQPQHF; cdr3_nt: TGTGCCAGCAGTTACTCGACAGGTAGCAATCAGCCCCAGCATTTT; clone_size: -; v_call: TRBV6-5; j_call: TRBJ1-5; d_call: -
cdr3_aa: CASSFSLANTGELFF; cdr3_nt: TGTGCCAGCAGCTTTTCGCTAGCTAACACCGGGGAGCTGTTTTTT; clone_size: few; v_call: TRBV7-9; j_call: TRBJ2-2; d_call: -
cdr3_aa: CASSIWAGVTEQYF; cdr3_nt: TGTGCCAGTAGTATCTGGGCGGGAGTTACCGAGCAGTACTTC; clone_size: -; v_call: TRBV19; j_call: TRBJ2-7; d_call: TRBD2
cdr3_aa: CASSQDYFARTYGYTF; cdr3_nt: TGCGCCAGCAGCCAAGATTATTTCGCGAGGACTTATGGCTACACCTTC; clone_size: -; v_call: TRBV4-3; j_call: TRBJ1-2; d_call: -
cdr3_aa: CASSEFSGSTGELFF; cdr3_nt: TGTGCCAGCAGTGAATTTAGCGGGAGCACCGGGGAGCTGTTTTTT; clone_size: -; v_call: TRBV6-1; j_call: TRBJ2-2; d_call: TRBD2
cdr3_aa: CASSFGQGSYEQYF; cdr3_nt: TGTGCCAGCAGCTTTGGACAGGGGTCTTACGAGCAGTACTTC; clone_size: -; v_call: TRBV7-9; j_call: TRBJ2-7; d_call: TRBD1
cdr3_aa: CASNRVVNEQFF; cdr3_nt: TGTGCCAGCAACCGCGTAGTCAATGAGCAGTTCTTC; clone_size: few; v_call: TRBV6-6; j_call: TRBJ2-1; d_call: -
cdr3_aa: CAWSAGTGRYEQYF; cdr3_nt: TGTGCCTGGAGTGCCGGGACAGGGCGGTACGAGCAGTACTTC; clone_size: once; v_call: TRBV30; j_call: TRBJ2-7; d_call: TRBD1
cdr3_aa: CATSMEGGNQPQHF; cdr3_nt: TGTGCCACCAGTATGGAGGGGGGGAATCAGCCCCAGCATTTT; clone_size: -; v_call: TRBV15; j_call: TRBJ1-5; d_call: -
cdr3_aa: CASSQQGNTEAFF; cdr3_nt: TGCGCCAGCAGCCAACAGGGGAACACTGAAGCTTTCTTT; clone_size: -; v_call: TRBV5-1; j_call: TRBJ1-1; d_call: -
cdr3_aa: CASSDPGQGYTIYF; cdr3_nt: TGTGCCAGTTCCGATCCGGGACAGGGTTACACCATATATTTT; clone_size: -; v_call: TRBV6-6; j_call: TRBJ1-3; d_call: TRBD1
cdr3_aa: CASSLGQGGEQYF; cdr3_nt: TGTGCCAGCAGCCTGGGACAGGGCGGCGAGCAGTACTTC; clone_size: -; v_call: TRBV5-8; j_call: TRBJ2-7; d_call: TRBD1
cdr3_aa: CASTWTSGRGEQFF; cdr3_nt: TGTGCCAGCACCTGGACTAGCGGGAGGGGTGAGCAGTTCTTC; clone_size: -; v_call: TRBV5-5; j_call: TRBJ2-1; d_call: TRBD2
cdr3_aa: CASSLSWGRGETQYF; cdr3_nt: TGTGCCAGCAGTTTATCGTGGGGAAGAGGGGAGACCCAGTACTTC; clone_size: -; v_call: TRBV27; j_call: TRBJ2-5; d_call: -
cdr3_aa: CASSPRTGGASDTQYF; cdr3_nt: TGTGCCAGCAGCCCTAGGACAGGGGGCGCTTCAGATACGCAGTATTTT; clone_size: -; v_call: TRBV7-2; j_call: TRBJ2-3; d_call: TRBD1
cdr3_aa: CASSLTEADTQYF; cdr3_nt: TGTGCCAGCAGCCTTACCGAGGCAGATACGCAGTATTTT; clone_size: -; v_call: TRBV2; j_call: TRBJ2-3; d_call: -
cdr3_aa: CASSFRPSGLGNTQYF; cdr3_nt: TGTGCCAGCAGCTTTAGGCCTAGCGGCTTGGGGAATACGCAGTATTTT; clone_size: -; v_call: TRBV7-2; j_call: TRBJ2-3; d_call: TRBD2
cdr3_aa: CADNPTGTDNKNIQYF; cdr3_nt: TGTGCCGACAACCCGACCGGGACAGATAATAAAAACATTCAGTACTTC; clone_size: -; v_call: TRBV21-1; j_call: TRBJ2-4; d_call: -
cdr3_aa: CASSQDFGQPQHF; cdr3_nt: TGTGCCAGCAGCCAAGACTTCGGTCAGCCCCAGCATTTT; clone_size: -; v_call: TRBV4-2; j_call: TRBJ1-5; d_call: -
cdr3_aa: CASSPGQGNSATQYF; cdr3_nt: TGCGCCAGCAGCCCTGGACAGGGTAACTCCGCGACCCAGTACTTC; clone_size: -; v_call: TRBV5-1; j_call: TRBJ2-5; d_call: TRBD1
cdr3_aa: CASSETSGSSYEQYF; cdr3_nt: TGTGCCAGCAGTGAGACTAGCGGGAGCTCCTACGAGCAGTACTTC; clone_size: -; v_call: TRBV6-4; j_call: TRBJ2-7; d_call: TRBD2
cdr3_aa: CASSPGGLAGGPEQGDEQFF; cdr3_nt: TGTGCCAGCAGCCCCGGGGGACTAGCGGGAGGGCCGGAGCAGGGCGATGAGCAGTTCTTC; clone_size: -; v_call: TRBV4-2; j_call: TRBJ2-1; d_call: TRBD2
cdr3_aa: CASSYSGLAGEQFF; cdr3_nt: TGTGCCAGCAGTTACTCGGGGTTGGCGGGAGAGCAGTTCTTC; clone_size: -; v_call: TRBV6-5; j_call: TRBJ2-1; d_call: -
cdr3_aa: CASSPFVTGEGYTF; cdr3_nt: TGTGCCAGCAGTCCTTTCGTGACAGGGGAAGGCTACACCTTC; clone_size: -; v_call: TRBV27; j_call: TRBJ1-2; d_call: TRBD1
cdr3_aa: CASYAYPSSYNEQFF; cdr3_nt: TGTGCCAGCTATGCATATCCGAGCTCCTACAATGAGCAGTTCTTC; clone_size: -; v_call: TRBV27; j_call: TRBJ2-1; d_call: -
cdr3_aa: CASSSRTGTAPNEQFF; cdr3_nt: TGTGCCAGCAGCTCCCGGACTGGGACAGCACCCAATGAGCAGTTCTTC; clone_size: -; v_call: TRBV11-2; j_call: TRBJ2-1; d_call: TRBD1
cdr3_aa: CASSSSGRDYYEQYF; cdr3_nt: TGTGCCAGCAGCTCTAGCGGGAGGGATTACTACGAGCAGTACTTC; clone_size: -; v_call: TRBV5-4; j_call: TRBJ2-7; d_call: TRBD2
cdr3_aa: CASSLFGTSGYNEQFF; cdr3_nt: TGCGCCAGCAGCTTGTTTGGGACTAGCGGTTACAATGAGCAGTTCTTC; clone_size: -; v_call: TRBV5-1; j_call: TRBJ2-1; d_call: TRBD2
cdr3_aa: CASSSPDRGYEQYF; cdr3_nt: TGTGCCAGCAGTTCCCCGGACAGGGGATACGAGCAGTACTTC; clone_size: -; v_call: TRBV28; j_call: TRBJ2-7; d_call: TRBD1
cdr3_aa: CASTLVAGGVGTEAFF; cdr3_nt: TGTGCCAGCACCCTTGTGGCAGGGGGCGTGGGCACTGAAGCTTTCTTT; clone_size: once; v_call: TRBV28; j_call: TRBJ1-1; d_call: TRBD1
cdr3_aa: CASSWTGNTEAFF; cdr3_nt: TGTGCCAGCTCCTGGACAGGCAACACTGAAGCTTTCTTT; clone_size: -; v_call: TRBV2; j_call: TRBJ1-1; d_call: TRBD1
cdr3_aa: CASSLRVGGRANQPQHF; cdr3_nt: TGTGCCAGCAGCTTACGGGTGGGGGGACGGGCTAATCAGCCCCAGCATTTT; clone_size: -; v_call: TRBV7-8; j_call: TRBJ1-5; d_call: -
cdr3_aa: CASSLMKGTNYGYTF; cdr3_nt: TGTGCCAGCAGTTTGATGAAGGGGACTAACTATGGCTACACCTTC; clone_size: -; v_call: TRBV11-2; j_call: TRBJ1-2; d_call: -
cdr3_aa: CASSPDRGRLTQYF; cdr3_nt: TGTGCCAGCAGTCCTGACAGGGGGCGTTTGACCCAGTACTTC; clone_size: -; v_call: TRBV27; j_call: TRBJ2-5; d_call: TRBD1
cdr3_aa: CASSPRGYSNQPQHF; cdr3_nt: TGTGCCAGCAGTCCTCGCGGGTATAGCAATCAGCCCCAGCATTTT; clone_size: -; v_call: TRBV28; j_call: TRBJ1-5; d_call: -